The rows below give T cell receptor beta chains drawn from one sample of a study of shared clonotypes between healthy human individuals. Only in-frame clones appear in the TCRdb table, and some are missing; sequencing was by immunoSEQ multiplex PCR. Here the sample spans 75,000 to 100,000 clones, about half being singletons. Input material: PBMCs. These receptors were collected from a woman in her 40s in good health. Some clones in this sample may be carry-over from other donors' samples. Each CDR3 is given with its conserved first and last residue. Each record gives: clone size, V gene, CDR3 protein. The listing skips clone size in some rows; elsewhere it reads once, few, many or a size class.

clone size: .; V gene: TRBV5-1; CDR3 protein: CASSLEPRDIYSNQPQHF
clone size: many; V gene: TRBV28; CDR3 protein: CASSNYVEQGAGGYTF
clone size: once; V gene: TRBV28; CDR3 protein: CASSTPTQGARVEQYF
clone size: .; V gene: TRBV5-1; CDR3 protein: CASSEQGGEQYF
clone size: .; V gene: TRBV28; CDR3 protein: CASSFFQVNQPQHF
clone size: few; V gene: TRBV13; CDR3 protein: CASRPRAGLMNTEAFF
clone size: .; V gene: TRBV20-1; CDR3 protein: CSAVDDYEQYF
clone size: .; V gene: TRBV11-2; CDR3 protein: CASSLDLQAPQHF
clone size: .; V gene: TRBV29-1; CDR3 protein: CSVDENGGMNTEAFF
clone size: many; V gene: TRBV29-1; CDR3 protein: CSVKKTDTYEQYF
clone size: many; V gene: TRBV27; CDR3 protein: CASSLYGSGYEQYF
clone size: many; V gene: TRBV25-1; CDR3 protein: CASIKQGAQTEAFF
clone size: few; V gene: TRBV30; CDR3 protein: CAWAIYSYEQYF
clone size: .; V gene: TRBV19; CDR3 protein: CASSIRVDGTEAFF
clone size: .; V gene: TRBV28; CDR3 protein: CASSGHDPGRRYYEQYF
clone size: many; V gene: TRBV18; CDR3 protein: CASSSGYQETQYF
clone size: .; V gene: TRBV28; CDR3 protein: CASSLAGLAGLYEQYF
clone size: .; V gene: TRBV30; CDR3 protein: CAWKRARLANTGELFF
clone size: once; V gene: TRBV7-9; CDR3 protein: CASSSSGTYNEQFF
clone size: many; V gene: TRBV30; CDR3 protein: CAWSSGLEAGELFF
clone size: few; V gene: TRBV6-1; CDR3 protein: CASRDWNNEQFF
clone size: many; V gene: TRBV6-1; CDR3 protein: CASSETGTSSYNEQFF
clone size: .; V gene: TRBV18; CDR3 protein: CASSPPTSGTYEQYF
clone size: .; V gene: TRBV7-8; CDR3 protein: CASSQTGRANYGYTF
clone size: many; V gene: TRBV9; CDR3 protein: CASSPQTSGEETQYF
clone size: .; V gene: TRBV5-4; CDR3 protein: CASSSDNEQFF
clone size: many; V gene: TRBV9; CDR3 protein: CASSVASHQPQHF
clone size: .; V gene: TRBV28; CDR3 protein: CASSLPAGMSYEQYF
clone size: .; V gene: TRBV30; CDR3 protein: CAWRKGTEAFF
clone size: .; V gene: TRBV7-3; CDR3 protein: CASSRGLAGVEEQFF
clone size: many; V gene: TRBV20-1; CDR3 protein: CSSYTDTQYF
clone size: .; V gene: TRBV7-3; CDR3 protein: CASSLSYEQYF
clone size: .; V gene: TRBV4-1; CDR3 protein: CASSQERGYEQYF
clone size: .; V gene: TRBV20-1; CDR3 protein: CSATIANEQYF
clone size: .; V gene: TRBV30; CDR3 protein: CAWSPLANTEAFF
clone size: .; V gene: TRBV28; CDR3 protein: CASITGGPDQPQHF
clone size: .; V gene: TRBV15; CDR3 protein: CATTQGTGLSSYNEQFF
clone size: few; V gene: TRBV10-3; CDR3 protein: CATRQGARGYGYTF
clone size: many; V gene: TRBV9; CDR3 protein: CASSLRVSEAGELFF
clone size: .; V gene: TRBV9; CDR3 protein: CASSVSGGNEQFF
clone size: .; V gene: TRBV30; CDR3 protein: CAWATGFGTDTQYF
clone size: .; V gene: TRBV11-2; CDR3 protein: CASSAGANVLTF
clone size: .; V gene: TRBV21-1; CDR3 protein: CASSKGDRGRRGYTF
clone size: many; V gene: TRBV20-1; CDR3 protein: CSAAVGNEQYF
clone size: .; V gene: TRBV7-7; CDR3 protein: CAREGQSRQPQHF
clone size: few; V gene: TRBV7-9; CDR3 protein: CASRAMETGELFF